This T cell receptor (beta chain) was identified during a study of molecular identifiers for immune sequencing clone quantification. MiXCR, run by TCRdb on the PCR reads, gives a single entry per CDR3 protein. The sample lists about 320,000 distinct CDR3 sequences, about 20% occurring once. The ends lost 3 bases at V and 9 bases at J; junction bases unmatched: 5. The germline CDR1 and CDR2 sequences are SGHNT and YYREEE (reference sequence). This CDR3 contains 13 residues. This clonotype was observed many times. The J gene is TRBJ2-7, the V gene TRBV5-4; 11 bases align to TRBD2. The sample consisted of naive CD8+ T cells from blood, with Jurkat cell RNA spiked in. The subset here: FACS-sorted CD8+CD4-CCR7+CD45RA+ naive T cells. The receptor's source is a human donor in good health. Some libraries in this study had Jurkat cell RNA spiked in. The DNA of the CDR3 is TGTGCCAGCAGCTACGGGACTAGCGGCGGGCAGTACTTC. Translation gives CASSYGTSGGQYF.